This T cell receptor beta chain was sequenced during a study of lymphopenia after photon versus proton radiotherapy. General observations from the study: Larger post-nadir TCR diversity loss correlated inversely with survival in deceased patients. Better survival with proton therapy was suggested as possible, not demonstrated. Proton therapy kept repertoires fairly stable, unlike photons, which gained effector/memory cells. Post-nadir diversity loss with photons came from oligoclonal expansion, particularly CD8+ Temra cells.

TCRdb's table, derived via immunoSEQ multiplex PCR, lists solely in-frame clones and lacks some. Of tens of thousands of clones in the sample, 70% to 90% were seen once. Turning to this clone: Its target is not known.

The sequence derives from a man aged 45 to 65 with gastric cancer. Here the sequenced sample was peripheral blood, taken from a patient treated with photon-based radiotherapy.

DNA for the CDR3: TGTGCCAGCAGTGACTCTAAGACAGGGAGGAATGAGCAGTTCTTC. Its translation: CASSDSKTGRNEQFF. J is TRBJ2-1 and V is TRBV6-4; maybe TRBD1 (7 bases). The CDR3 totals 15 residues. The V end lost 0 bases, the J end lost 7 bases, and 13 bases lay between the germline ends. Germline CDR1 is MRHNA and CDR2 is SNTAGT.